Included here is one T cell receptor beta chain sequence, with context. Authors' methods: Nucleated cell number was recorded as an estimate derived from reference gene primer amplification. Some clones are missing from TCRdb's copy, which holds only in-frame ones; the method was immunoSEQ multiplex PCR. V, J and clone size are taken as reported in that table, and D and trimming were inferred from the DNA itself. The table has about 69,000 clones, more than 70% seen once. The sample originates from a study of blood T cell repertoires in COVID-19. Study context: COVID-19 samples collected from the United States, Italy and Spain covered acute and convalescent phases. Sources were T cells, B-cell-depleted T cells, or PBMCs; the material itself was cDNA or gDNA.

Germline-derived CDR1 and CDR2 are SGHRS and YFSETQ. V lost 3 bases and J lost 3, with 6 bases in between. The CDR3 extends over 12 amino acids. This clonotype was sampled from a human donor in a cohort sampled during active COVID-19. Sequences were obtained from peripheral blood. The V and J genes are TRBV5-1 and TRBJ2-5; D gene uncertain. The CDR3 is CASSYYEETQYF. CDR3 DNA: TGCGCCAGCAGCTACTATGAAGAGACCCAGTACTTC.